This T cell receptor (beta chain) came from a study of cytomegalovirus exposure and HLA in healthy donors. Study background: Within the Caucasian-associated ancestry cluster were around 81% of the roughly 360 genotyped donors.

The CDR3 sequence is 13 residues long. Germline V gives CDR1 SGHKS, CDR2 YYEKEE (reference sequence). V lost 4 bases and J lost 1, with 8 bases in between. The sample holds a few counts of this clone. Its antigen is as yet unknown. Primers included in the PCR were 60 Vbeta and 13 Jbeta primers. Sequencing was performed with immunoSEQ multiplex PCR; in TCRdb, only in-frame clones are kept and a portion is missing. The data contain tens of thousands of clones, about 71% of them singletons. Study-wide findings and caveats: Overall, approximately 150 TCR beta chains were annotated as cytomegalovirus-associated.

Donors sampled were nominally healthy, though unrecorded immune exposures were likely. The rearrangement links TRBV5-5 to TRBJ2-5, with D perhaps TRBD1 (5 bases). Sample: PBMCs. This receptor was obtained from a man aged 55-75 years in good health and CMV-seronegative. The CDR3 reads CASSPRAQETQYF. CDR3 coding DNA: TGTGCCAGCAGCCCCAGGGCCCAAGAGACCCAGTACTTC. Combining the CDR3 with reference TRBV5-5 and TRBJ2-5 gives the whole variable domain DAGVTQSPTHLIKTRGQQVTLRCSPISGHKSVSWYQQVLGQGPQFIFQYYEKEERGRGNFPDRFSARQFPNYSSELNVNALLLGDSALYLCASSPRAQETQYFGPGTRLLVL.